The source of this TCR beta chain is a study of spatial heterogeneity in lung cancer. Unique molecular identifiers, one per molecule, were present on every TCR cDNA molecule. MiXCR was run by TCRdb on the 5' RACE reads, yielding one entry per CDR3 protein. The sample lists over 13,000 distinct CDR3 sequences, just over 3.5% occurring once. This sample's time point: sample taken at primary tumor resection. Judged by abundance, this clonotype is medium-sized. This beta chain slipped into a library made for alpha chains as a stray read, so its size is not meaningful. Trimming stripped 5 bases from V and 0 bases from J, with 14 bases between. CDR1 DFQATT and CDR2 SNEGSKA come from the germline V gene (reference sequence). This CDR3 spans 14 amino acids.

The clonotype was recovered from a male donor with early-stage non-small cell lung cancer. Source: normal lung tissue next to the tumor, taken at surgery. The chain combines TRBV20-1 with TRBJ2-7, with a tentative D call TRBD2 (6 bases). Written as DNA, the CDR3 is TGCAGTGCTGGATTGGGGGGAAGCTCCTACGAGCAGTACTTC. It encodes CSAGLGGSSYEQYF.